These 21 T cell receptor beta chains share one sample of origin, sequenced in a study of blood T cell repertoires in COVID-19. Repertoires were generated with immunoSEQ multiplex PCR, while TCRdb's copy carries only in-frame clones and drops some. The sample includes about 120,000 clones, roughly 80% seen only once; the top ten take approximately 8%. The sample taken for sequencing was peripheral blood. These receptors were collected from a human donor in a cohort sampled during active COVID-19.

The CDR3 sequence is CASASGGVIEYEQYF. The DNA for the CDR3 is TGTGCCAGCGCCTCGGGGGGGGTAATTGAGTACGAGCAGTACTTC. The genes are TRBV27 and TRBJ2-7, with 8 bases that match TRBD2. Germline lookup yields CDR1 MNHEY and CDR2 SMNVEV (reference sequence). J gave up 4 bases and V 8 bases, and 13 bases lay outside the gene matches. This CDR3 has 15 residues.

The table lists this clone with a few counts. This chain links TRBV19 with TRBJ1-1; 9 bases match TRBD1. Germline V CDR1 and CDR2: LNHDA, SQIVND (reference sequence). This CDR3 is built from 16 residues. The V segment lost 4 bases and the J segment 1 base; nucleotides outside the gene matches: 7. The DNA for the CDR3 is TGTGCCAGTAGTACCCCGGACAGGGGCGGGAACACTGAAGCTTTCTTT. Residues: CASSTPDRGGNTEAFF.

This rearrangement joins TRBV6-6 to TRBJ1-2; tentatively, D is TRBD1 (6 bases). This CDR3 has 14 residues. V was clipped by 4 bases and J by 5 bases, with 14 bases between them. Germline lookup yields CDR1 MNHNY and CDR2 SVGAGI (reference sequence). The CDR3 region is CASSLRTDNYGYTF. DNA for the CDR3: TGTGCCAGCAGTTTGCGGACAGATAATTATGGCTACACCTTC.

This clone was counted at least ten times. The chain couples TRBV4-1 to TRBJ1-1, with D perhaps TRBD1 (6 bases). CDR1 and CDR2 (germline): MGHRA, YSYEKL. The V end was cut by 4 bases, the J end by 8 bases, with 11 bases between. This CDR3 comprises 12 residues. This CDR3 reads CASSPGGREAFF. The CDR3 coding sequence is TGCGCCAGCAGCCCGGGGGGCCGAGAAGCTTTCTTT.

This sequence joins TRBV5-1 and TRBJ1-5; no reliable D call. The CDR3 has 15 residues. V gave up 0 bases and J gave up 8 bases, with 15 bases separating them. The germline gives CDR1 SGHRS, CDR2 YFSETQ. The CDR3 region is CASSLDALLIKPQHF. DNA of the CDR3: TGCGCCAGCAGCTTGGATGCCCTCCTAATCAAGCCCCAGCATTTT. The variable domain in full, completed from reference TRBV5-1 and TRBJ1-5, reads KAGVTQTPRYLIKTRGQQVTLSCSPISGHRSVSWYQQTPGQGLQFLFEYFSETQRNKGNFPGRFSGRQFSNSRSEMNVSTLELGDSALYLCASSLDALLIKPQHFGDGTRLSIL.

The V and J genes are TRBV28 and TRBJ2-7, with 7 bases identical to TRBD1. The CDR3 consists of 14 residues. V lost 5 bases and J lost 1; bases outside the gene matches: 5. The V gene's germline CDR1 is MDHEN and CDR2 SYDVKM. CDR3 sequence: CASSQTGKSYEQYF. In DNA form, the CDR3 reads TGTGCCAGCAGTCAGACAGGGAAGTCCTACGAGCAGTACTTC.

The V and J genes are TRBV19 and TRBJ2-7, with 8 bases aligning to TRBD1. Germline loops: CDR1 LNHDA, CDR2 SQIVND (reference sequence). After removal of 7 bases from V and 7 bases from J, the junction contained 12 bases not matched to a gene. The CDR3 covers 14 residues. CDR3 residues: CASTAGQGAGEQYF. The CDR3 coding sequence is TGTGCCAGTACTGCTGGGCAGGGGGCCGGGGAGCAGTACTTC.

The chain is built from TRBV6-4 and TRBJ2-1, with a tentative D call TRBD2 (6 bases). Germline V gives CDR1 MRHNA, CDR2 SNTAGT. This CDR3 is 14 amino acids long. V lost 3 bases to trimming and J lost 10 bases, with 16 bases between them. CDR3 nucleotide sequence: TGTGCCAGCAGTGAATCGGGAGAGGGGCTCGAGCAGTTCTTC. Translating gives CASSESGEGLEQFF.

CDR3 nucleotides: TGTGCCAGCAGCTCAACAGGGGGCGCGATCCCGGGCGAGCAGTACTTC. Translating gives CASSSTGGAIPGEQYF. The chain combines TRBV11-3 with TRBJ2-7; TRBD1 aligns across 9 bases. CDR1 SGHNT and CDR2 YENEEA come from the germline V gene. The CDR3 extends over 16 amino acids. V gave up 4 bases and J gave up 6 bases; unmatched junction bases: 13.

This chain joins TRBV27 and TRBJ1-2; the D gene is possibly TRBD1 (6 bases). CDR1 and CDR2 from the germline V gene are MNHEY and SMNVEV (reference sequence). Trimming removed 1 base at V and 7 bases at J, with 13 bases between. This CDR3 region has 14 residues. DNA for the CDR3: TGTGCCAGCAGTTTATTGACAGGAGAAGGTGGCTACACCTTC. This translates into CASSLLTGEGGYTF.

This rearrangement joins TRBV28 to TRBJ1-5; the D gene is possibly TRBD1 (5 bases). The CDR3 is 15 amino acids. Looked up from germline, CDR1 is MDHEN and CDR2 is SYDVKM. V lost 2 bases and J 2 bases, leaving 10 bases between the germline ends. CDR3 amino acids: CASSLRGVGNQPQHF. The CDR3 DNA reads TGTGCCAGCAGTTTACGGGGGGTGGGCAATCAGCCCCAGCATTTT.

This clone was picked up a small number of times. The genes are TRBV7-8 and TRBJ1-1, with D possibly matching TRBD1 (5 bases). This CDR3 region has 14 residues. The germline V gene has CDR1 SGHVS and CDR2 FQNEAQ. Trimming cost V 1 base and J 1 base, with 7 bases left between them. The CDR3 nucleotides read TGTGCCAGCAGCTTAGATCAGGGGAACACTGAAGCTTTCTTT. It is translated as CASSLDQGNTEAFF.

The chain couples TRBV7-2 to TRBJ2-7, with D tentatively TRBD2 (5 bases). Per the germline V gene, CDR1 is SGHTA and CDR2 is FQGNSA. There are 13 residues in the CDR3. Trimming took 2 bases from V and 5 from J, leaving 10 bases between them. The CDR3: CASSLQRVNEQYF. CDR3 nucleotide sequence: TGTGCCAGCAGCTTACAGAGGGTAAACGAGCAGTACTTC. Variable domain in full (rest from reference TRBV7-2 and TRBJ2-7): GAGVSQSPSNKVTEKGKDVELRCDPISGHTALYWYRQSLGQGLEFLIYFQGNSAPDKSGLPSDRFSAERTGGSVSTLTIQRTQQEDSAVYLCASSLQRVNEQYFGPGTRLTVT.

CDR3 protein: CASSWGDRGYGYTF. DNA of the CDR3: TGCGCCAGCAGCTGGGGCGACAGGGGCTATGGCTACACCTTC. The rearrangement joins TRBV5-1 to TRBJ1-2; 8 nucleotides agree with TRBD1. CDR3 length equals 14 residues. Germline CDR1 reads SGHRS; CDR2 reads YFSETQ. V lost 3 bases to trimming and J lost 4 bases; unmatched junction nucleotides: 5.

V and J are TRBV19 and TRBJ2-3, with D uncertain. Trimming took 3 bases from V and 5 from J, leaving 9 bases between them. The V gene's germline CDR1 is LNHDA and CDR2 SQIVND (reference sequence). The CDR3 spans 13 residues. CDR3 nucleotide sequence: TGTGCCAGTAGTATCTCACCGGGAGATACGCAGTATTTT. Protein: CASSISPGDTQYF.

The chain employs TRBV5-8 and TRBJ2-1, with TRBD2 matching 12 bases. CDR3 length equals 16 residues. The J segment lost 4 bases and the V segment lost 3 bases, leaving 5 bases of the junction unmatched. Germline CDR1 SGHTS, CDR2 YDEGEE. The CDR3 sequence is CASSSSGLAGYNEQFF. The CDR3 DNA reads TGTGCCAGCAGCTCCTCGGGACTAGCGGGTTACAATGAGCAGTTCTTC.

The rearrangement joins TRBV28 to TRBJ1-1; unclear D gene. CDR3 length: 11 residues. Germline V CDR1 and CDR2: MDHEN, SYDVKM. Deletions cut 6 bases from V and 11 bases from J, with 13 bases between. CDR3 in amino acids: CASRTRAAAFF. For the CDR3, the DNA is TGTGCCAGCAGGACAAGAGCTGCGGCTTTCTTT.

The rearrangement links TRBV5-5 to TRBJ2-1, with 8 bases fitting TRBD2. The CDR3 runs to 18 residues. V trimming: 4 bases; J trimming: 0 bases; junction bases outside the gene matches: 12. CDR1 is SGHKS, CDR2 YYEKEE, per germline (reference sequence). CDR3 nucleotides: TGTGCCAGCAGCCCCTCTGGTAGCGGGGTAGGCTCCTACAATGAGCAGTTCTTC. Its protein is CASSPSGSGVGSYNEQFF.

This sequence joins TRBV6-5 and TRBJ1-2; 10 positions match TRBD1. After removal of 6 bases from V and 4 bases from J, the junction contained 8 bases not matched to a gene. The germline V gene encodes CDR1 MNHEY and CDR2 SVGAGI. The CDR3 spans 15 residues. Written as DNA, the CDR3 is TGTGCCAGCAGCCAATCACGGACAGGGGGCTATGGCTACACCTTC. Translated, it gives CASSQSRTGGYGYTF.

The genes are TRBV24-1 and TRBJ2-6; 9 nucleotides agree with TRBD1. Germline lookup yields CDR1 KGHDR and CDR2 SFDVKD. J lost 1 base, V lost 8 bases, and 5 bases had no gene match. The CDR3 runs 16 residues. The CDR3 loop is CATTGTGSSGANVLTF. The CDR3 DNA follows: TGTGCCACCACGGGGACAGGGAGTTCTGGGGCCAACGTCCTGACTTTC.

This CDR3 is CASSQEGTGTYEQYF. The CDR3 DNA follows: TGCGCCAGCAGCCAAGAGGGGACAGGAACCTACGAGCAGTACTTC. V usage is TRBV4-1 and J usage is TRBJ2-7; 8 bases are a match to TRBD1. Trimming took 0 bases from V and 2 from J; bases not matched to a gene: 3. Germline CDR1 and CDR2: MGHRA and YSYEKL. The CDR3 consists of 15 residues.